This T cell receptor beta chain was obtained from a study of shared clonotypes between healthy human individuals. CD45RO negativity and positive selection for CCR7 defined naive CD8 cells, a population that excluded terminally differentiated effector memory CD45RA+ cells. The CDR3 contains 16 residues. CDR1 and CDR2 (germline): MNHEY, SVGAGI. V lost 0 bases and J 2 bases, leaving 13 bases between the germline ends. Clones were read by immunoSEQ multiplex PCR, and TCRdb kept only the in-frame ones, dropping some. The repertoire has roughly 650,000 clones, about 95% of them found once; the top ten carry about 0.12%. About this clone itself: Its specificity is unknown.

Findings of the study overall: Sequencing of the sorted subsets was shown by rarefaction to be incomplete despite large depth. Four donors shared 4.5% to 6.5% of their naive CD4 clonotypes. There were few donors, and this limited the genetic and exposure-history diversity represented. Generation probabilities of non-shared clonotypes were lower (relative to those shared by all four donors).

The specimen was naive CD8+ T cells sorted from blood. The chain couples TRBV6-5 to TRBJ1-2, with D hard to call. This TCR was sampled from a woman younger than 45 in good health. As DNA, the CDR3 is TGTGCCAGCAGTTACTCGAAAGTAGACCCCAACTATGGCTACACCTTC. Its protein product is CASSYSKVDPNYGYTF.